The text below deals with one TCR beta chain. The data are from a study of blood T cell repertoires in COVID-19. Study context: Whether acute or convalescent, the COVID-19 samples came from the United States, Italy and Spain.

Germline lookup yields CDR1 KGHSH and CDR2 LQKENI. The CDR3 loop spans 14 amino acids. V was shortened by 3 bases and J by 1 base, with 9 bases between the two germline ends. As handled by the study authors: Amplification with reference gene primers provided the estimates of nucleated cell counts. Clones were sequenced by immunoSEQ multiplex PCR, and TCRdb holds only the in-frame ones, with some missing. V and J calls and clone size come straight from that table; D and trimming were deduced from the DNA. The repertoire includes about 26,000 clones, 70% to 90% of them detected once, and approximately 3% sits in the top ten.

This receptor was obtained from a human donor in a cohort sampled during active COVID-19. The J gene is TRBJ2-5, the V gene TRBV18; D gene ambiguous. Sequencing was carried out using peripheral blood. The CDR3 loop is CASSPARSQETQYF. DNA for the CDR3: TGTGCCAGCTCACCGGCGCGGAGCCAAGAGACCCAGTACTTC.